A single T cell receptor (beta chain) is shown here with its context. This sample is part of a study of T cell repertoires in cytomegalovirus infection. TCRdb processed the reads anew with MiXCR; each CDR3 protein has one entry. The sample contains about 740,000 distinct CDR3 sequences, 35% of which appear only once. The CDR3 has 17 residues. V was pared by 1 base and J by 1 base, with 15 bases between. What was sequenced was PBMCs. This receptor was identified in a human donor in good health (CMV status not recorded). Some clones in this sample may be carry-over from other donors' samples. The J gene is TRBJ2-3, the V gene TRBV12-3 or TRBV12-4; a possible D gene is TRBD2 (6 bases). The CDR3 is CASSLGLASEGTDTQYF. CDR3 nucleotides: TGTGCCAGCAGTTTAGGGTTGGCTAGCGAGGGCACAGATACGCAGTATTTT.